Below, 12 T cell receptor beta chains from the same sample are listed, as sequenced in a study of T cells after yellow fever vaccination. TCRdb re-derived calls from the 5' RACE reads in MiXCR, one entry per CDR3 protein. The table records a few hundred thousand distinct CDR3 sequences, about 4% of them present only once. Sequencing used PBMCs, obtained 5 days after the yellow fever booster vaccination. The receptors here all came from a man between 18 and 35 years old who received the YFV17D yellow fever vaccine.

There are a few counts of this clonotype. The V call is TRBV5-1, the J call TRBJ2-3; 8 nucleotides align to TRBD2. The CDR3 has 17 residues. V shed 4 bases and J 2 bases; nucleotides not matched to a gene: 12. Germline V gene sequence: CDR1 SGHRS, CDR2 YFSETQ. The CDR3 spells CASSRTELAALTDTQYF. DNA of the CDR3: TGCGCCAGCAGCCGGACAGAACTAGCGGCCCTCACAGATACGCAGTATTTT.

There are a few counts of this clonotype. The chain is built from TRBV6-2 or TRBV6-3 and TRBJ2-7; the match to TRBD2 covers 9 bases. CDR3 size: 15 residues. Germline assignment: CDR1 MNHEY and CDR2 SVGEGT. The J segment lost 2 bases and the V segment lost 6 bases, leaving 8 bases of the junction unmatched. CDR3 in DNA: TGTGCCAGCAGCGATCCGGGACTAGCCCCCTACGAGCAGTACTTC. This gives the protein CASSDPGLAPYEQYF.

The sample holds a few counts of this clonotype. This sequence joins TRBV20-1 and TRBJ2-3, with D possibly being TRBD2 (5 bases). The CDR3 totals 13 residues. Trimming took 2 bases from V and 3 from J, leaving 9 bases between them. Germline CDR1 reads DFQATT; CDR2 reads SNEGSKA (reference sequence). This chain's CDR3 is CSARRDVTDTQYF. The CDR3 DNA follows: TGCAGTGCTAGACGGGATGTAACAGATACGCAGTATTTT.

This clonotype was seen ten or more times. This chain uses TRBV3-1 with TRBJ2-5, with D unclear. V dropped 0 bases and J dropped 2 bases, with 10 bases sitting between them. Germline CDR1 LGHDT, CDR2 YNNKEL (reference sequence). The CDR3 consists of 15 residues. CDR3 sequence (DNA): TGTGCCAGCAGCCAAGATAGGCCCTATCAAGAGACCCAGTACTTC. Encoded protein: CASSQDRPYQETQYF.

This clonotype was picked up many times. This chain links TRBV5-4 with TRBJ2-1, with TRBD1 as a possible D gene (5 bases). CDR1 and CDR2 (germline): SGHNT, YYREEE (reference sequence). This CDR3 has 12 amino acids. With 3 bases removed from V and 8 bases from J, the gap between germline ends came to 9 bases. The CDR3 loop is CASSSPRDEQFF. CDR3 bases: TGTGCCAGCAGCTCCCCCAGGGATGAGCAGTTCTTC.

This clonotype was found a few times. This rearrangement joins TRBV7-9 to TRBJ2-3; D is possibly TRBD2 (5 bases). Deletions cut 2 bases from V and 0 bases from J, with 9 bases between. The germline V gene encodes CDR1 SEHNR and CDR2 FQNEAQ (reference sequence). The CDR3 contains 15 residues. In nucleotides, the CDR3 is TGTGCCAGCAGCTTATGGAGGACTAGCACAGATACGCAGTATTTT. Translating gives CASSLWRTSTDTQYF.

This clonotype came up many times. This chain joins TRBV12-3 or TRBV12-4 and TRBJ1-2; 8 positions agree with TRBD1. J lost 7 bases, V lost 5 bases, and 15 bases had no gene match. CDR3 length equals 16 residues. The CDR3 spells CASSPWTGTALTGYTF. The CDR3 DNA is TGTGCCAGCAGTCCCTGGACAGGGACTGCGTTAACTGGCTACACCTTC.

This clonotype has a handful of counts. The CDR3 DNA is TGTGCCACCAGTGACTCCTCAGGGGCCAACTACAATGAGCAGTTCTTC. It translates to CATSDSSGANYNEQFF. The V gene is TRBV24-1, the J gene TRBJ2-1; D is possibly TRBD1 (6 bases). CDR3 length: 16 amino acids. Germline V gene data show CDR1 as KGHDR and CDR2 as SFDVKD. Between the trimmed V and J ends, which lost 4 bases and 3 bases, there was a span of 15 bases.

This clonotype was counted between two and nine times. This rearrangement joins TRBV20-1 to TRBJ1-1; 10 bases are a match to TRBD1. CDR1 and CDR2 (germline): DFQATT, SNEGSKA (reference sequence). Unmatched junction bases numbered 6, after V lost 1 base and J lost 4 bases. The CDR3 contains 15 residues. In nucleotides, the CDR3 is TGCAGTGCTAGAGTATTTGGACAGGGGGGCACTGAAGCTTTCTTT. It encodes CSARVFGQGGTEAFF.

In this sample, this clonotype turned up many times. The chain recombines TRBV11-3 with TRBJ2-3; TRBD1 or TRBD2 may be the D gene (6 bases each). The CDR3 runs 14 residues. Germline V gene data show CDR1 as SGHNT and CDR2 as YENEEA. Trimming took off 5 bases at V and 6 bases at J, with 15 bases between the two ends. Here the CDR3 reads CASSRGGNTDTQYF. The DNA for the CDR3 is TGTGCCAGCAGCCGAGGGGGGAACACGGATACGCAGTATTTT.

This clonotype was seen many times. The chain is built from TRBV6-1 and TRBJ2-7, with 8 bases matching TRBD1. Germline V lookup: CDR1 MNHNS, CDR2 SASEGT. The ends lost 4 bases at V and 1 base at J; junction bases unmatched: 6. The CDR3 sequence is 15 residues long. The CDR3 nucleotides are TGTGCCAGCAGTGCCGGGACAGGTTCATCCTACGAGCAGTACGTC. Its protein is CASSAGTGSSYEQYV.

This clonotype counts as medium-sized. This rearrangement joins TRBV5-1 to TRBJ1-6; possible D gene TRBD1, 5 bases. V was pared by 0 bases and J by 8 bases, with 12 bases between. The CDR3 loop spans 15 amino acids. The germline V gene encodes CDR1 SGHRS and CDR2 YFSETQ. The DNA of the CDR3 is TGCGCCAGCAGCTTGGGGGACCGCCTGTATTCACCCCTCCACTTT. It translates to CASSLGDRLYSPLHF.